The 8 T cell receptor beta chains below were found in one sample sequenced in a study of technical replicates of blood from several donors. Assay: immunoSEQ multiplex PCR; the TCRdb copy retains only in-frame clones and omits some. Among tens of thousands of clones listed, approximately 94% were seen once. Material for sequencing was PBMCs. Every receptor here comes from a human donor in good health. Some clones in this sample may be carry-over from other donors' samples.

In nucleotides, the CDR3 is TGCGCCAGCAGCCAAGGACAGGGGGCGACTGAAGCTTTCTTT. This translates into CASSQGQGATEAFF. The V call is TRBV4-3, the J call TRBJ1-1; 10 nucleotides match TRBD1. V shed 1 base and J 5 bases; nucleotides not matched to a gene: 1. The CDR3 runs to 14 residues. The germline gives CDR1 LGHNA, CDR2 YSLEER.

This chain connects TRBV30 to TRBJ2-1, with 7 nucleotides matching TRBD2. Germline V CDR1 and CDR2: GTSNPN, SVGIG (reference sequence). The CDR3 loop spans 14 amino acids. The V segment lost 1 base and the J segment 2 bases; nucleotides outside the gene matches: 2. CDR3 nucleotide sequence: TGTGCCTGGAGTGGACTAGCAGCCTACAATGAGCAGTTCTTC. Its protein product is CAWSGLAAYNEQFF.

The chain links TRBV6-1 to TRBJ1-2; D is unresolved. Germline V CDR1 and CDR2: MNHNS, SASEGT. This CDR3 spans 14 amino acids. Trimming shortened V by 3 bases and J by 4 bases, and 12 bases separated the two germline ends. The CDR3: CASSDGSRSYGYTF. CDR3 coding DNA: TGTGCCAGCAGTGATGGATCTCGGAGCTATGGCTACACCTTC.

The chain joins TRBV30 to TRBJ2-7, with 11 positions matching TRBD2. Losses at the gene ends were 4 bases for V and 3 bases for J; bases not matched to a gene: 5. The CDR3 is 14 amino acids. The germline V gene has CDR1 GTSNPN and CDR2 SVGIG (reference sequence). CDR3 nucleotide sequence: TGTGCCTGGACTATAGCGGGAGGGAACTACGAGCAGTACTTC. It is translated as CAWTIAGGNYEQYF.

This rearrangement joins TRBV4-1 to TRBJ2-3; the D gene is possibly TRBD2 (6 bases). V was pared by 0 bases and J by 5 bases, with 15 bases between. Germline V gene data show CDR1 as MGHRA and CDR2 as YSYEKL. This CDR3 is built from 16 residues. Here the CDR3 reads CASSQEGGEWQDTQYF. DNA for the CDR3: TGCGCCAGCAGCCAAGAGGGGGGAGAGTGGCAAGATACGCAGTATTTT.

The V gene is TRBV6-1, the J gene TRBJ2-1, with D hard to call. The CDR3 extends over 13 amino acids. V lost 6 bases to trimming and J lost 8 bases, with 14 bases between them. CDR1 and CDR2 from the germline V gene are MNHNS and SASEGT. The CDR3 DNA reads as TGTGCCAGCAGCGCCAGACTCTTCGATGAGCAGTTCTTC. Its translation is CASSARLFDEQFF.

This rearrangement joins TRBV7-8 to TRBJ2-3, with D possibly being TRBD1 (5 bases). This CDR3 has 13 residues. Trimming removed 1 base at V and 5 bases at J, with 7 bases between. Germline V gives CDR1 SGHVS, CDR2 FQNEAQ. The CDR3 loop reads CASSLDDRDTQYF. In nucleotides, the CDR3 is TGTGCCAGCAGCTTAGATGACAGAGATACGCAGTATTTT.

J is TRBJ1-3 and V is TRBV23-1; no definite D call. TRBV23-1 is an ORF, and what it does is uncertain. V gave up 2 bases and J gave up 0 bases, with 8 bases separating them. The CDR3 length is 15 residues. In DNA, the CDR3 is TGCGCCAGCAGTCAAAAGAGGAGCTCTGGAAACACCATATATTTT. Residues: CASSQKRSSGNTIYF.